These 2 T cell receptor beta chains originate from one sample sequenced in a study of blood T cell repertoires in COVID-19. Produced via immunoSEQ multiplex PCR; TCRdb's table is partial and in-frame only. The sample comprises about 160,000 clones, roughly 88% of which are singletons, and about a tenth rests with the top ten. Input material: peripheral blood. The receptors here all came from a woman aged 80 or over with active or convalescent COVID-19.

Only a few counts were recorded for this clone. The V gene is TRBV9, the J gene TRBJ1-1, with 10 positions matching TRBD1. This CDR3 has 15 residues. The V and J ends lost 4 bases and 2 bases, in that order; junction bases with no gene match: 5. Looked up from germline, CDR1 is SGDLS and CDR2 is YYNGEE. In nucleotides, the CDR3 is TGTGCCAGCAGCTCCCGGACAGGGGGAAACACTGAAGCTTTCTTT. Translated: CASSSRTGGNTEAFF.

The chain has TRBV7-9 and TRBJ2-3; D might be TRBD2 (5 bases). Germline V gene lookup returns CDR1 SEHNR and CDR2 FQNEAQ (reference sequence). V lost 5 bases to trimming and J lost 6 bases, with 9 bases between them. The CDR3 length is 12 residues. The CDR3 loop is CASSLSSDTQYF. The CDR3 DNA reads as TGTGCCAGCAGCCTCTCTAGCGATACGCAGTATTTT.